This TCR beta chain was sequenced for a study of glioma-infiltrating T cells after dendritic cell vaccination. The V end was cut by 0 bases, the J end by 2 bases, with 10 bases between. The germline V gene has CDR1 MNHNY and CDR2 SVGAGI (reference sequence). This CDR3 region has 15 residues. Using immunoSEQ multiplex PCR, the repertoire was profiled, and TCRdb retains in-frame clones only, with some absent. The sample contains roughly 100,000 clones, 90% of which appear only once. Time point described: after dendritic cell vaccination, including at tumor progression/relapse. The rearrangement links TRBV6-6 to TRBJ1-2; D remains unclear. The sequences come from blood, collected after dendritic cell vaccination. This clonotype was sampled from a human donor with glioblastoma. The CDR3 sequence is CASSYSAGSNYGYTF. The CDR3, as DNA: TGTGCCAGCAGTTACTCGGCGGGGAGCAACTATGGCTACACCTTC.